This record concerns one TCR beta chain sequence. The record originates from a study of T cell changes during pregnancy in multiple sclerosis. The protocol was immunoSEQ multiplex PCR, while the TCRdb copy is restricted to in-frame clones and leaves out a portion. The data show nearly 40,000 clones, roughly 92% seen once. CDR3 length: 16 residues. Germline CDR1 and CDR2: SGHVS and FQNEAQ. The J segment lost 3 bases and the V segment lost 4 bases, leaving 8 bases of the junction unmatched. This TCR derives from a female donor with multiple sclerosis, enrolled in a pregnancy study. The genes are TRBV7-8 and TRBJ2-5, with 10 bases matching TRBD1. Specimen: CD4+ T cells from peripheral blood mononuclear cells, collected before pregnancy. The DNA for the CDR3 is TGTGCCAGCAGCTCCTCCTCTGGGACAGGGGAAGAGACCCAGTACTTC. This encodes CASSSSSGTGEETQYF.